Listed below are T cell receptor beta chains from one sample, sequenced in a study of T cell responses to AZD1222 COVID-19 vaccine. Assay: immunoSEQ multiplex PCR; the TCRdb copy retains only in-frame clones and omits some. In the table there are some 110,000 clones, approximately 89% of which are singletons. Sequencing used peripheral blood, obtained 28 days after the second AZD1222 dose. These TCRs come from an adult who received the AZD1222 COVID-19 vaccine. Both conserved end residues are part of each CDR3. The order of the fields is J gene, D gene, clone size, V gene, CDR3 protein, CDR3 DNA. A D gene is named only where the DNA matches it firmly. Some rows have no size entry. The others give once, few or many, or a class for an expanded clone.

j_call: TRBJ2-5; d_call: -; clone_size: -; v_call: TRBV12-3/TRBV12-4; cdr3_aa: CASSFRGATQYF; cdr3_nt: TGTGCCAGCAGTTTCCGGGGGGCGACCCAGTACTTC
j_call: TRBJ2-1; d_call: TRBD1; clone_size: -; v_call: TRBV6-5; cdr3_aa: CASRWTGVIYNEQFF; cdr3_nt: TGTGCCAGCAGGTGGACAGGGGTAATCTACAATGAGCAGTTCTTC
j_call: TRBJ1-4; d_call: TRBD1; clone_size: -; v_call: TRBV10-2; cdr3_aa: CASSGQGADNEKLFF; cdr3_nt: TGCGCCAGCAGTGGACAGGGAGCCGACAATGAAAAACTGTTTTTT
j_call: TRBJ1-5; d_call: -; clone_size: -; v_call: TRBV19; cdr3_aa: CASSMAAGNQPQHF; cdr3_nt: TGTGCCAGTAGTATGGCGGCGGGCAATCAGCCCCAGCATTTT
j_call: TRBJ1-1; d_call: TRBD1; clone_size: -; v_call: TRBV29-1; cdr3_aa: CSARQGEAFF; cdr3_nt: TGCAGCGCCAGACAGGGGGAAGCTTTCTTT
j_call: TRBJ1-1; d_call: -; clone_size: -; v_call: TRBV5-1; cdr3_aa: CASSSPRGNTEAFF; cdr3_nt: TGCGCCAGCAGTTCGCCCCGGGGGAACACTGAAGCTTTCTTT
j_call: TRBJ2-1; d_call: TRBD2; clone_size: -; v_call: TRBV10-1; cdr3_aa: CASNPGTSGTDEQFF; cdr3_nt: TGCGCCAGCAACCCCGGGACTAGCGGCACAGACGAGCAGTTCTTC
j_call: TRBJ2-7; d_call: TRBD1; clone_size: few; v_call: TRBV28; cdr3_aa: CASSSPPFGTGPRYEQYF; cdr3_nt: TGTGCCAGCAGTTCCCCCCCCTTTGGGACAGGTCCCCGATACGAGCAGTACTTC
j_call: TRBJ2-7; d_call: -; clone_size: -; v_call: TRBV18; cdr3_aa: CASSPGLMDEQYF; cdr3_nt: TGTGCCAGCTCACCGGGGTTGATGGACGAGCAGTACTTC
j_call: TRBJ2-3; d_call: -; clone_size: -; v_call: TRBV7-9; cdr3_aa: CASSPSQGGASTDTQYF; cdr3_nt: TGTGCCAGCAGCCCATCACAGGGAGGGGCTAGCACAGATACGCAGTATTTT
j_call: TRBJ2-7; d_call: -; clone_size: -; v_call: TRBV5-1; cdr3_aa: CASSYGPIYEQYF; cdr3_nt: TGCGCCAGCAGCTACGGGCCGATCTACGAGCAGTACTTC
j_call: TRBJ1-1; d_call: -; clone_size: -; v_call: TRBV7-2; cdr3_aa: CANSLQGRDTEAFF; cdr3_nt: TGTGCCAACAGTCTCCAGGGGCGGGACACTGAAGCTTTCTTT
j_call: TRBJ1-6; d_call: TRBD1; clone_size: -; v_call: TRBV25-1; cdr3_aa: CASSEYRGHSPLHF; cdr3_nt: TGTGCCAGCAGTGAGTACAGGGGGCATTCACCCCTCCACTTT
j_call: TRBJ2-7; d_call: TRBD1; clone_size: few; v_call: TRBV5-4; cdr3_aa: CASSPDRGRNEQYF; cdr3_nt: TGTGCCAGCAGCCCCGACAGGGGAAGGAACGAGCAGTACTTC
j_call: TRBJ1-1; d_call: TRBD1; clone_size: -; v_call: TRBV6-5; cdr3_aa: CASSQGGAGNTEAFF; cdr3_nt: TGTGCCAGCAGTCAGGGGGGGGCTGGGAACACTGAAGCTTTCTTT
j_call: TRBJ1-6; d_call: -; clone_size: -; v_call: TRBV5-1; cdr3_aa: CASSLAGYGSPLHF; cdr3_nt: TGCGCCAGCAGCTTGGCCGGATATGGTTCACCCCTCCACTTT